This T cell receptor (beta chain) was identified in a study of T-cell reconstitution after alpha-beta-depleted transplantation in children. Regarding the study as a whole: It was reported that alpha-beta T cells came from several hundred expanded graft clones (about two months after transplant).

A TCRbeta library incorporating unique molecular identifiers was prepared. TCRdb itself ran the PCR reads through MiXCR, one entry per CDR3 protein. Counted here are around 670,000 distinct CDR3 sequences, around 13% occurring once; the ten biggest clones make up around 0.79%. This clonotype was seen many times. Its target is unknown. The CDR3 is 15 residues long. CDR1 is MNHEY, CDR2 SVGAGI, per germline. V lost 3 bases and J 8 bases, leaving 14 bases between the germline ends. The genes are TRBV6-5 and TRBJ1-6; D might be TRBD1 (6 bases). This sample comprised PBMCs, obtained before TCRalphabeta/CD19-depleted stem cell transplant. The sequence came from a girl aged 2 to 9 with congenital amegakaryocytic thrombocytopenia, due to receive a stem cell transplant. The CDR3 coding sequence is TGTGCCAGCAGTTATGCAGGGGAGTCTGATTCACCCCTCCACTTT. Residues: CASSYAGESDSPLHF.